This TCR beta chain is drawn from a study of response to subunit inactivated influenza vaccine. Study findings and constraints: Few new T cells, the authors suggested, are recruited by each seasonal influenza vaccination.

The junction had 5 bases not matched to a gene; V was cut back by 9 bases and J by 1 base. CDR1 is LNHDA, CDR2 SQIVND, per germline (reference sequence). This CDR3 contains 14 residues. Each CDR3 protein is one row after TCRdb ran MiXCR on the RT-PCR reads. The sample shows some 180,000 distinct CDR3 sequences, approximately 9.2% of them seen only once. In its sample, this clonotype was seen a few times. Its antigen is undetermined. The chain recombines TRBV19 with TRBJ2-2; 7 bases agree with TRBD1. This material consisted of non-naive T cells sorted from PBMCs, taken on the day of vaccination. The receptor's source is a man aged 50 or older who received an inactivated influenza vaccine. Here the CDR3 reads CASRQGLNTGELFF. The CDR3 nucleotides are TGTGCCAGCAGACAGGGCCTGAACACCGGGGAGCTGTTTTTT.